These 5 T cell receptor delta chains were all obtained from the same sample, sequenced in a study of gamma-delta T cells after stem cell transplantation (dated by TCRdb to about 2016). The method was RT-PCR. The instrument given in TCRdb is Illumina MiSeq. TCRdb called clones from the public reads with CATT, and repeated DNA sequences were later combined into one row. This sample holds more than 15,000 delta-chain clones; less than 10% were observed only once. The biggest ten clones account for approximately 62% of the sample. Material: gamma-delta T cells. Receptor source: a human donor. It is not recorded whose cells these are; they may come from a transplant donor.

About this clone itself: A read error likely explains why the TCRdb protein, taken from a much larger clone, differs from this DNA's translation at residue 3; the protein shown is translated from the DNA. CDR3 sequence reads: CASDKGGQTDADPAHKLIF. CDR3 in DNA: TGTGCCAGTGACAAAGGTGGTCAGACGGACGCCGATCCCGCCCATAAACTCATCTTT. The J gene is TRDJ1, the V gene TRDV2; no firm D call. Germline values: CDR1 GEAIGNYY, CDR2 EKD. The CDR3 consists of 19 residues.

For this clone: This DNA's translation and the protein TCRdb lists, from a much larger clone, do not match at residue 14, likely due to a read error; the protein shown is translated from the DNA. The chain recombines TRDV2 with TRDJ1; no firm D call. CDR3 length: 16 amino acids. Germline V gene data show CDR1 as GEAIGNYY and CDR2 as EKD. The CDR3 region is CACDTIGSRPVDKHIF. Written as DNA, the CDR3 is TGTGCCTGTGACACGATTGGGTCCCGACCGGTCGATAAACACATCTTT.

This clone was counted a single time. At one end, the junction sequence differs from germline, possibly due to a read error. The chain recombines TRDV3 with TRDJ1, with a possible D match to TRDD3 (6 bases). The germline CDR1 and CDR2 sequences are TVYSNPD and GDNSRS (reference sequence). This CDR3 has 19 residues. Here the CDR3 DNA reads TGCTCGGTCTGTTCCAGTAAACTGCGGGGGGACCCGTACACCGATAAACTCATCTTT. Translation: CSVCSSKLRGDPYTDKLIF.

This clone rates as large. Other nucleotide sequences from this sample produce the same CDR3. This chain connects TRDV2 to TRDJ1; D unclear. The CDR3 has 13 residues. Per germline, CDR1 GEAIGNYY and CDR2 EKD. Trimming cost V 3 bases and J 5 bases, with 12 bases left between them. The CDR3 sequence: CACDAIGLDKLIF. CDR3 coding DNA: TGTGCCTGTGACGCTATCGGGTTAGATAAACTCATCTTT.

Concerning this clone itself: A read error is likely here: a far larger clone is one base away. Additional DNA sequences in this sample encode the identical CDR3. V is TRDV2 and J is TRDJ3; D gene uncertain. This CDR3 contains 18 residues. Germline CDR1 is GEAIGNYY and CDR2 is EKD. CDR3 in DNA: TGTGCCTGCGACATTTCACTCTCCGGCTCCTGGGACACCCGACAGATGTTTTTC. Translating gives CACDISLSGSWDTRQMFF.